The 32 T cell receptor beta chains below come from one sample, sequenced in a study of regulatory and conventional T cells in RAG deficiency. Genomic DNA came from blood conventional CD4+ T cells gated CD25-low CD127-high. The table came from immunoSEQ multiplex PCR; TCRdb's copy has only in-frame clones and leaves some out. The data show 20,000 to 25,000 clones, 90% to 95% seen once. This sample also belongs to another study, concerning regulatory T cells. That source notes: The primer mix had 52 TRBV and 13 TRBJ primers.

Sequenced input: CD4+ T cells sorted from blood. All receptors come from a human donor in good health.

The chain links TRBV19 to TRBJ2-3; 9 nucleotides match TRBD1. Looked up from germline, CDR1 is LNHDA and CDR2 is SQIVND (reference sequence). There are 14 residues in the CDR3. J gave up 4 bases and V 6 bases, and 5 bases lay outside the gene matches. CDR3 bases: TGTGCCAGTAGGAGGACAGGGGACCCAGATACGCAGTATTTT. Residues: CASRRTGDPDTQYF.

V usage is TRBV19 and J usage is TRBJ2-7; 11 bases fit TRBD1. V lost 5 bases and J lost 4; bases outside the gene matches: 7. The length of the CDR3 is 15 residues. CDR1 is LNHDA and CDR2 is SQIVND in the germline V gene (reference sequence). The DNA for the CDR3 is TGTGCCAGTAGTTCAACCGGGACAGGGGGGTACGAGCAGTACTTC. The encoded protein is CASSSTGTGGYEQYF.

This clone was recorded once. The CDR3 DNA follows: TGTGCCAGCAGATCCTTTGGAGGGGGCTACACCTTC. It encodes CASRSFGGGYTF. V is TRBV6-6 and J is TRBJ1-2, with D uncertain. V was trimmed by 6 bases and J by 8 bases, leaving 13 bases between them. Germline V gives CDR1 MNHNY, CDR2 SVGAGI (reference sequence). The CDR3 contains 12 residues.

The rearrangement joins TRBV5-1 to TRBJ2-1, with D maybe TRBD2 (5 bases). CDR1 is SGHRS, CDR2 YFSETQ, per germline. V lost 0 bases and J lost 3, with 10 bases in between. This CDR3 region has 15 residues. The CDR3 loop is CASSLVGEGYNEQFF. CDR3 bases: TGCGCCAGCAGCTTGGTTGGAGAGGGCTACAATGAGCAGTTCTTC.

The chain employs TRBV7-2 and TRBJ2-3, with no clear D. V lost 1 base and J 2 bases, leaving 10 bases between the germline ends. The CDR3 is made up of 15 amino acids. The germline V gene encodes CDR1 SGHTA and CDR2 FQGNSA. In DNA form, the CDR3 reads TGTGCCAGCAGCTTAGGCCAGGTAGACACAGATACGCAGTATTTT. Translating gives CASSLGQVDTDTQYF.

This rearrangement joins TRBV18 to TRBJ2-1; 11 bases are a match to TRBD2. The germline V gene has CDR1 KGHSH and CDR2 LQKENI. The CDR3 loop spans 15 amino acids. Losses at the gene ends were 5 bases for V and 3 bases for J; bases not matched to a gene: 3. The CDR3 loop reads CASSLGLADYNEQFF. The CDR3 coding sequence is TGTGCCAGCTCATTGGGACTAGCGGACTACAATGAGCAGTTCTTC.

The V call is TRBV7-6, the J call TRBJ2-3; D gene ambiguous. The V and J ends lost 0 bases and 1 base respectively, with 8 bases between them. Per the germline V gene, CDR1 is SGHVS and CDR2 is FNYEAQ. The CDR3 consists of 15 residues. The CDR3 region is CASSLAGYGTDTQYF. The CDR3 DNA follows: TGTGCCAGCAGCTTAGCAGGGTACGGCACAGATACGCAGTATTTT.

The chain couples TRBV7-8 to TRBJ2-5; no clear D. This CDR3 has 13 residues. Per germline, CDR1 SGHVS and CDR2 FQNEAQ. V was trimmed by 1 base and J by 3 bases, leaving 6 bases between them. This chain's CDR3 is CASSLGGEETQYF. The CDR3 DNA is TGTGCCAGCAGCTTAGGCGGAGAAGAGACCCAGTACTTC.

The CDR3, as DNA: TGCAGCGTTGCCTATCGGTCTGACTACGAGCAGTACTTC. Translated: CSVAYRSDYEQYF. The V call is TRBV29-1, the J call TRBJ2-7; D unresolved. Germline V gene data show CDR1 as SQVTM and CDR2 as ANQGSEA. V was trimmed by 4 bases and J by 3 bases, leaving 13 bases between them. This CDR3 is 13 amino acids long.

The chain has TRBV19 and TRBJ2-2; 9 nucleotides agree with TRBD2. V lost 5 bases, J lost 7 bases, and 8 bases stayed unmatched. This CDR3 has 15 residues. Germline CDR1 and CDR2: LNHDA and SQIVND (reference sequence). CDR3 sequence: CASSSSGISGGELFF. The DNA of the CDR3 is TGTGCCAGTAGTTCTAGCGGGATCTCAGGCGGGGAGCTGTTTTTT. The full variable domain, rest sourced from reference TRBV19 and TRBJ2-2, is DGGITQSPKYLFRKEGQNVTLSCEQNLNHDAMYWYRQDPGQGLRLIYYSQIVNDFQKGDIAEGYSVSREKKESFPLTVTSAQKNPTAFYLCASSSSGISGGELFFGEGSRLTVL.

V gene TRBV18 combines with J gene TRBJ1-1; D gene ambiguous. The CDR3 has 14 residues. Germline CDR1 reads KGHSH; CDR2 reads LQKENI. Trimming removed 3 bases at V and 5 bases at J, with 13 bases between. The CDR3 loop reads CASSPVRLETEAFF. The CDR3, as DNA: TGTGCCAGCTCACCCGTCAGGTTGGAGACTGAAGCTTTCTTT.

V is TRBV11-2 and J is TRBJ1-1; D unresolved. Trimming cost V 1 base and J 7 bases, with 10 bases left between them. This CDR3 has 13 residues. Germline V gives CDR1 SGHAT, CDR2 FQNNGV. CDR3 protein: CASSLASFYEAFF. The CDR3 DNA follows: TGTGCCAGCAGCTTAGCCAGCTTCTATGAAGCTTTCTTT.

V usage is TRBV10-1 and J usage is TRBJ2-1, with 10 bases identical to TRBD2. Per germline, CDR1 WNHNN and CDR2 SYGVQD (reference sequence). The length of the CDR3 is 13 residues. J was trimmed by 9 bases and V by 8 bases; bases with no gene match: 7. The CDR3 bases are TGCGCCAGCCGGCCTAGCGGGGGAATTGAGCAGTTCTTC. It codes for CASRPSGGIEQFF.

The chain uses TRBV5-4 and TRBJ1-3; D is unclear. This CDR3 region has 14 residues. The ends were cut back, 1 base at V and 0 bases at J, with 5 bases in the middle. The germline gives CDR1 SGHNT, CDR2 YYREEE (reference sequence). In nucleotides, the CDR3 is TGTGCCAGCAGCTTGCAGCGCTCTGGAAACACCATATATTTT. Residues: CASSLQRSGNTIYF.

The chain employs TRBV9 and TRBJ2-7; D is perhaps TRBD2 (6 bases). The CDR3 is 14 amino acids. CDR1 SGDLS and CDR2 YYNGEE come from the germline V gene. The V end was cut by 3 bases, the J end by 5 bases, with 15 bases between. The CDR3 DNA sequence: TGTGCCAGCAGCGCGGAAAGTGGGGGGAACGAGCAGTACTTC. This encodes CASSAESGGNEQYF.

The chain recombines TRBV11-2 with TRBJ1-2; 10 bases line up with TRBD1. The germline CDR1 and CDR2 sequences are SGHAT and FQNNGV. After removal of 4 bases from V and 4 bases from J, the junction contained 9 bases not matched to a gene. The CDR3 length is 16 residues. CDR3 sequence reads: CASSSNPGQGFYGYTF. The CDR3 DNA is TGTGCCAGCAGCTCCAATCCGGGACAGGGGTTCTATGGCTACACCTTC.

The chain combines TRBV9 with TRBJ2-5; D ambiguous. V was pared by 4 bases and J by 3 bases, with 13 bases between. CDR3 length: 14 residues. CDR1 SGDLS and CDR2 YYNGEE come from the germline V gene. CDR3 bases: TGTGCCAGCAGCCCGGATGGACCCGAAGAGACCCAGTACTTC. As protein: CASSPDGPEETQYF.

The J gene is TRBJ2-7, the V gene TRBV5-1; TRBD2 matches 7 bases. Losses at the gene ends were 5 bases for V and 5 bases for J; bases not matched to a gene: 10. From germline, CDR1 is SGHRS and CDR2 YFSETQ. This CDR3 region has 14 residues. The CDR3 region is CASRGPGGPNEQYF. The CDR3 DNA sequence: TGCGCCAGCAGGGGGCCGGGAGGTCCCAACGAGCAGTACTTC.

The chain links TRBV19 to TRBJ1-1; no clear D gene. The CDR3 runs 13 residues. Per the germline V gene, CDR1 is LNHDA and CDR2 is SQIVND (reference sequence). V shed 7 bases and J shed 3 bases, with 12 bases lying between them. CDR3 amino acids: CASTLERDTEAFF. The DNA of the CDR3 is TGTGCCAGTACCCTCGAGAGGGACACTGAAGCTTTCTTT.

V is TRBV4-1 and J is TRBJ2-5; D is ambiguous. Germline assignment: CDR1 MGHRA and CDR2 YSYEKL. V was pared by 6 bases and J by 5 bases, with 16 bases between. The length of the CDR3 is 14 residues. CDR3 bases: TGCGCCAGCAGAGCAGAGCCGAGGACGGAGACCCAGTACTTC. Protein: CASRAEPRTETQYF.

The chain carries TRBV10-3 and TRBJ2-1; D call uncertain. From germline, CDR1 is ENHRY and CDR2 SYGVKD. The CDR3 runs to 13 residues. The V gene lost 7 bases and the J gene lost 7 bases, with 14 bases spanning the gap. CDR3 nucleotide sequence: TGTGCCATCAAGCAGGCCTCTGGGAATGAGCAGTTCTTC. It specifies CAIKQASGNEQFF.

The chain employs TRBV21-1 and TRBJ2-2; the D call in the table, TRBD2, was not verified against the DNA. TRBV21-1 counts as a pseudogene. This CDR3 spans 16 amino acids. The chain's CDR3 is CASSRRLAENTGELFF. The CDR3 nucleotides are TGTGCCAGCAGCAGAAGACTAGCGGAGAACACCGGGGAGCTGTTTTTT.

The chain uses TRBV27 and TRBJ2-1, with D perhaps matching TRBD2 (6 bases). The CDR3 has 13 residues. The germline V gene encodes CDR1 MNHEY and CDR2 SMNVEV (reference sequence). Trimming took off 6 bases at V and 7 bases at J, with 13 bases between the two ends. The CDR3 DNA follows: TGTGCCAGCAGCCGCCGGGGGTGGAATGAGCAGTTCTTC. Amino acid sequence: CASSRRGWNEQFF.

The chain joins TRBV2 to TRBJ2-5, with D maybe TRBD1 (6 bases). This CDR3 is 13 amino acids long. V was shortened by 5 bases and J by 5 bases, with 12 bases between the two germline ends. Germline V gives CDR1 SNHLY, CDR2 FYNNEI. The CDR3 DNA reads as TGTGCCAGCAGTTCGTGGACAGTGGAGACCCAGTACTTC. Translating gives CASSSWTVETQYF.

This clone was recorded only once. The gene calls are TRBV7-3 and TRBJ1-2, with D perhaps TRBD1 (5 bases). V lost 2 bases and J lost 2, with 6 bases in between. Looked up from germline, CDR1 is SGHTA and CDR2 is FQGTGA. This CDR3 comprises 13 residues. The CDR3 sequence is CASSLGGNYGYTF. The CDR3 region has the DNA TGTGCCAGCAGCTTAGGGGGGAACTATGGCTACACCTTC.

J is TRBJ2-1 and V is TRBV7-6; the D gene is possibly TRBD2 (5 bases). This CDR3 is 12 amino acids long. CDR1 is SGHVS, CDR2 FNYEAQ, per germline. The V end lost 2 bases, the J end lost 10 bases, and 9 bases lay between the germline ends. The CDR3 coding sequence is TGTGCCAGCAGCTTATTCAGCGGAGAGCAGTTCTTC. It translates to CASSLFSGEQFF.

This clone was counted once. The chain joins TRBV7-8 to TRBJ1-2; D is unclear. Trimming stripped 5 bases from V and 5 bases from J, with 18 bases between. CDR3 length equals 15 residues. The germline CDR1 and CDR2 sequences are SGHVS and FQNEAQ. The CDR3 reads CASSLDRATSYGYTF. CDR3 in DNA: TGTGCCAGCAGCCTCGATCGTGCGACATCTTATGGCTACACCTTC.

This chain links TRBV14 with TRBJ1-6; TRBD1 matches at 9 bases. Germline loops: CDR1 SGHDN, CDR2 FVKESK. J lost 7 bases, V lost 3 bases, and 1 base had no gene match. This CDR3 has 14 residues. Here the CDR3 DNA reads TGTGCCAGCAGCCACGGGACAGGGAATTCACCCCTCCACTTT. It encodes CASSHGTGNSPLHF.

The chain employs TRBV18 and TRBJ1-5; D is unresolved. The CDR3 has 14 amino acids. CDR1 KGHSH and CDR2 LQKENI come from the germline V gene. Trimming stripped 1 base from V and 0 bases from J, with 4 bases between. CDR3: CASSPLDSNQPQHF. The CDR3 nucleotides are TGTGCCAGCTCACCACTGGATAGCAATCAGCCCCAGCATTTT.

The CDR3 coding sequence is TGTGCCAGCTCACCTAGGGAATACGAGCAGTACTTC. Translation: CASSPREYEQYF. V usage is TRBV18 and J usage is TRBJ2-7; no reliable D call. Trimming removed 3 bases at V and 4 bases at J, with 7 bases between. The germline gives CDR1 KGHSH, CDR2 LQKENI. The CDR3 totals 12 residues.

This chain connects TRBV5-8 to TRBJ2-5, with 8 bases identical to TRBD1. CDR3 size: 14 residues. J gave up 7 bases and V 4 bases, and 9 bases lay outside the gene matches. Germline values: CDR1 SGHTS, CDR2 YDEGEE. CDR3 DNA: TGTGCCAGCAGCGTGGGACAGGCTTTCGGGACCCAGTACTTC. This translates into CASSVGQAFGTQYF.

J is TRBJ1-2 and V is TRBV5-4; D is uncertain. Trimming left V 7 bases short and J 2 bases short, with 12 bases between. The length of the CDR3 is 13 residues. CDR1 and CDR2 (germline): SGHNT, YYREEE (reference sequence). This chain's CDR3 is CASARMGNYGYTF. The CDR3 nucleotides read TGTGCCAGCGCACGGATGGGGAACTATGGCTACACCTTC.